This paragraph covers one T cell receptor (beta chain) sequence. CDR3 length: 12 residues. Trimming took off 4 bases at V and 3 bases at J, with 7 bases between the two ends. CDR1 and CDR2 (germline): SGHNT, YYREEE (reference sequence). Produced via immunoSEQ multiplex PCR; TCRdb's table is partial and in-frame only. The table lists roughly 120,000 clones, around 83% of them singletons. This sample stems from a study of T cell responses to AZD1222 COVID-19 vaccine. Second-dose groups at about 4 or about 12 weeks were pooled. The starting material was peripheral blood, obtained 28 days after the second AZD1222 dose. The origin of this receptor is an adult who received the AZD1222 COVID-19 vaccine. The chain employs TRBV5-4 and TRBJ2-5, with D unresolved. The CDR3 sequence: CASSTEEETQYF. DNA for the CDR3: TGTGCCAGCAGCACAGAAGAAGAGACCCAGTACTTC.